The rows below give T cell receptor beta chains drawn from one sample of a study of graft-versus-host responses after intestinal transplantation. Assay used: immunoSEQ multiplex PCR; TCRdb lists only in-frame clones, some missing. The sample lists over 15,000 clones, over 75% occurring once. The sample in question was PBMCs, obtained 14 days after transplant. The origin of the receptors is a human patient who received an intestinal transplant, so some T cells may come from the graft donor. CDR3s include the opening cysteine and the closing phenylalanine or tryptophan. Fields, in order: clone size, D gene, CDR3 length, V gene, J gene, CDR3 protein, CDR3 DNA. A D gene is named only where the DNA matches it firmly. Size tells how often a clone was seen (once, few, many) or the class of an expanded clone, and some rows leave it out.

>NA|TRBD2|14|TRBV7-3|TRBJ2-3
CASSPSGGAVTQYF
TGTGCCAGCAGCCCTAGCGGGGGGGCTGTTACGCAGTATTTT
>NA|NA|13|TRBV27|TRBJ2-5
CASSLLGIGTQYF
TGTGCCAGCAGTTTACTAGGTATAGGGACCCAGTACTTC
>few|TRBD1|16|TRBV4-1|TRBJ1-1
CASSHSQGASNTEAFF
TGCGCCAGCAGCCACTCACAGGGGGCCTCGAACACTGAAGCTTTCTTT
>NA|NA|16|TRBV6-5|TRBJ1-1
CASSYSVGSVNTEAFF
TGTGCCAGCAGTTACTCGGTAGGGTCCGTGAACACTGAAGCTTTCTTT
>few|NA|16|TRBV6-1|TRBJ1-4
CASSVLGGSTPEKLFF
TGTGCCAGCAGTGTTCTCGGGGGTAGTACTCCCGAAAAACTGTTTTTT
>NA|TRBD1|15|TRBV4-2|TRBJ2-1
CASSQARAGGNEQFF
TGTGCCAGCAGCCAAGCGAGGGCAGGGGGCAATGAGCAGTTCTTC
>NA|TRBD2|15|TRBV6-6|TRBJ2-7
CASSIGTSGSYEQYF
TGTGCCAGCAGTATTGGGACTAGCGGGAGCTACGAGCAGTACTTC
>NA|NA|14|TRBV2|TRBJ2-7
CASSELSGSYEQYF
TGTGCCAGCAGTGAATTATCAGGGTCCTACGAGCAGTACTTC
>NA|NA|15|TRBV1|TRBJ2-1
CTSSPSGGAFNEQFF
TGCACCAGCAGCCCTAGCGGGGGGGCCTTTAATGAGCAGTTCTTC
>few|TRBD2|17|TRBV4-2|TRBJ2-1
CASSQEWDAGGRYEQFF
TGTGCCAGCAGCCAAGAGTGGGATGCGGGAGGGCGGTATGAGCAGTTCTTC
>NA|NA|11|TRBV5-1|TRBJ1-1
CASSGDTEAFF
TGCGCCAGCAGCGGGGACACTGAAGCTTTCTTT
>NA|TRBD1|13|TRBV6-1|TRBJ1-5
CASTDRDNQPQHF
TGTGCCAGCACCGACAGGGACAATCAGCCCCAGCATTTT
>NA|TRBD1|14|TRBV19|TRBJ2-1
CASSTGTGINEQFF
TGTGCCAGTAGTACTGGGACAGGGATCAATGAGCAGTTCTTC
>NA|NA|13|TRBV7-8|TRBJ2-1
CAILRSSYNEQFF
TGTGCCATTTTAAGGAGCTCCTACAATGAGCAGTTCTTC
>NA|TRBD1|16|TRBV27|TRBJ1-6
CASRIDRGPYNSPLHF
TGTGCCAGCAGGATCGACAGGGGCCCCTATAATTCACCCCTCCACTTT
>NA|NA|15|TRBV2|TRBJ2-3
CASSGHSRGLDTQYF
TGTGCCAGCAGTGGACACAGCCGAGGATTAGATACGCAGTATTTT
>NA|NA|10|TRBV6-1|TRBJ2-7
CASGGYEQYF
TGTGCCAGCGGGGGTTACGAGCAGTACTTC
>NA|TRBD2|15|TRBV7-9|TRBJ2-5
CASSVSGEPQETQYF
TGTGCCAGCAGCGTTAGCGGGGAGCCTCAAGAGACCCAGTACTTC
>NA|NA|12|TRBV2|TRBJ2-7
CASSPISYEQYF
TGTGCCAGCAGTCCGATATCCTACGAGCAGTACTTC
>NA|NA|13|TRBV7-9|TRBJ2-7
CASSLVPAYEQYF
TGTGCCAGCAGCTTAGTTCCGGCCTACGAGCAGTACTTC
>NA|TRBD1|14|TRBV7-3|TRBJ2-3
CASRPSTGADTQYF
TGTGCCAGCAGACCCAGTACAGGGGCAGATACGCAGTATTTT
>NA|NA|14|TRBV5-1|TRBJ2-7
CASSLGRSVDEQYF
TGCGCCAGCAGCTTGGGACGGTCGGTGGACGAGCAGTACTTC
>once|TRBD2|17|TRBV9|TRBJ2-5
CASSSGLAGDPQETQYF
TGTGCCAGCAGCTCGGGACTAGCGGGAGACCCCCAAGAGACCCAGTACTTC
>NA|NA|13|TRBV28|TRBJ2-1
CASRDSGYNEQFF
TGTGCCAGCAGGGACAGTGGGTACAATGAGCAGTTCTTC
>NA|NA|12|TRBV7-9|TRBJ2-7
CASSVQIYEQYF
TGTGCCAGCAGCGTACAGATTTACGAGCAGTACTTC
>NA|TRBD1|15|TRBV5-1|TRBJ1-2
CASSGDRGANYGYTF
TGCGCCAGCAGCGGTGACAGGGGCGCTAACTATGGCTACACCTTC
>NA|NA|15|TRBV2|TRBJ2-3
CANKGDGGAADTQYF
TGTGCCAACAAGGGGGATGGCGGGGCCGCAGATACGCAGTATTTT
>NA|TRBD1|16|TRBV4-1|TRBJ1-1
CASSQSLGTGGTEAFF
TGCGCCAGCAGCCAATCCTTGGGGACAGGGGGCACTGAAGCTTTCTTT
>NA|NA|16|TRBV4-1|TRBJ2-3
CASSIGSRTSTDTQYF
TGCGCCAGCAGCATTGGGAGCCGAACTAGCACAGATACGCAGTATTTT
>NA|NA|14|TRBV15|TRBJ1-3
CATSRDRWGNTIYF
TGTGCCACCAGCAGAGATCGGTGGGGAAACACCATATATTTT
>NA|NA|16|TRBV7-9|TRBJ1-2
CASSPAFVESDYGYTF
TGTGCCAGCAGCCCTGCCTTTGTGGAGTCGGATTATGGCTACACCTTC
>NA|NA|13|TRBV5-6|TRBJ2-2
CASSLRGSGELFF
TGTGCCAGCAGCTTGAGGGGGTCCGGGGAGCTGTTTTTT
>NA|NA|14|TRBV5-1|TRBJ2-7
CASSLASGFREQYF
TGCGCCAGCAGCTTGGCATCAGGGTTTCGCGAGCAGTACTTC
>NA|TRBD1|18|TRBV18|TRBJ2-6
CASSPATGASSGANVLTF
TGTGCCAGCTCACCTGCGACAGGGGCCTCCTCTGGGGCCAACGTCCTGACTTTC
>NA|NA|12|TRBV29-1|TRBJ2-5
CSVKGHEETQYF
TGCAGCGTGAAGGGACACGAAGAGACCCAGTACTTC
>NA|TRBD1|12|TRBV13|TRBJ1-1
CASSSDRGEAFF
TGTGCCAGCAGCTCGGACAGGGGGGAAGCTTTCTTT
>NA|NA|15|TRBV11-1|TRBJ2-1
CASSLSGFPDNEQFF
TGTGCCAGCAGCCTAAGCGGTTTTCCCGACAATGAGCAGTTCTTC
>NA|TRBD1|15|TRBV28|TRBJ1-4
CASSFLTGKVEKLFF
TGTGCCAGCAGTTTCTTGACAGGGAAAGTAGAAAAACTGTTTTTT
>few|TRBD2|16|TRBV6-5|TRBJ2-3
CASSYRTSGRADTQYF
TGTGCCAGCAGTTACCGGACTAGCGGGAGAGCAGATACGCAGTATTTT
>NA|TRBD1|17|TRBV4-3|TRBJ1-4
CASSQIIGTGDFEKLFF
TGCGCCAGCAGCCAAATAATTGGGACAGGGGACTTTGAAAAACTGTTTTTT
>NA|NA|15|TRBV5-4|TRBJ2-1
CASSSRGTFYNEQFF
TGTGCCAGCAGCTCGCGCGGGACTTTTTACAATGAGCAGTTCTTC
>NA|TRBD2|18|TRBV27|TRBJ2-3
CASSLSFGGRAGTDTQYF
TGTGCCAGCAGTTTATCGTTTGGCGGGAGGGCCGGTACAGATACGCAGTATTTT
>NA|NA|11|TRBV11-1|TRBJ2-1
CASSIYNEQFF
TGTGCCAGCAGCATATACAATGAGCAGTTCTTC
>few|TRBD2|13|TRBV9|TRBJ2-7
CASSPWGGDEQYF
TGTGCCAGCAGCCCCTGGGGGGGGGACGAGCAGTACTTC
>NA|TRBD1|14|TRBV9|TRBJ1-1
CASSEGQGRAEAFF
TGTGCCAGCAGCGAGGGACAGGGTCGGGCTGAAGCTTTCTTT
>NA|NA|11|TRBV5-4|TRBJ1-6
CASSLNSPLHF
TGTGCCAGCAGCTTAAATTCACCCCTCCACTTT
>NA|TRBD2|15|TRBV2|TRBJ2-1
CAGLLTSGENNEQFF
TGTGCCGGACTTTTGACTAGCGGGGAAAACAATGAGCAGTTCTTC
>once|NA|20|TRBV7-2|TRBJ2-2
CASSLAYSRMPGGSTGELFF
TGTGCCAGCAGCTTAGCCTATTCCCGTATGCCCGGGGGTAGTACCGGGGAGCTGTTTTTT
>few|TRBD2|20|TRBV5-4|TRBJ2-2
CASSPRSRSGGASSTGELFF
TGTGCCAGCAGCCCACGGTCAAGGAGCGGGGGGGCCAGTAGCACCGGGGAGCTGTTTTTT
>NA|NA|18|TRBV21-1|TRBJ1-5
CASSKEGQGQNSNQPQHF
TGTGCCAGCAGCAAAGAAGGCCAGGGACAAAATAGCAATCAGCCCCAGCATTTT
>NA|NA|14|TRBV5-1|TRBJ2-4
CASSLDRTNSIQYF
TGCGCCAGCAGCTTGGATAGGACAAATAGCATTCAGTACTTC
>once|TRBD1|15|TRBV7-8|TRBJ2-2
CASSLYTGGAGELFF
TGTGCCAGCAGCTTATACACAGGGGGCGCCGGGGAGCTGTTTTTT
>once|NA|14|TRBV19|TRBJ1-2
CASSMGGRLYGYTF
TGTGCCAGTAGTATGGGGGGGCGCCTCTATGGCTACACCTTC
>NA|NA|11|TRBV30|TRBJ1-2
CAWSVRGGYTF
TGTGCCTGGAGTGTACGAGGGGGCTACACCTTC
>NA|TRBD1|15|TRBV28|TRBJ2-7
CASSDSGTGPYEQYF
TGTGCCAGCAGTGACTCCGGGACAGGGCCCTACGAGCAGTACTTC
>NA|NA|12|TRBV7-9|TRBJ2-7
CASSLTLGVQYF
TGTGCCAGCAGCTTAACCTTGGGGGTGCAGTACTTC
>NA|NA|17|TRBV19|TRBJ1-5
CASSIGRGRDSNQPQHF
TGTGCCAGTAGTATAGGGAGGGGCAGGGATAGCAATCAGCCCCAGCATTTT
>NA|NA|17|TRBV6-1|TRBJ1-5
CASSEALAKYSNQPQHF
TGTGCCAGCAGTGAAGCGCTCGCAAAGTATAGCAATCAGCCCCAGCATTTT
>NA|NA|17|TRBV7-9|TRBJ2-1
CASESPRAGPSYNEQFF
TGTGCCAGCGAATCCCCCCGAGCAGGGCCTTCCTACAATGAGCAGTTCTTC
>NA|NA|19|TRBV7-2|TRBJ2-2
CASSLTGASGGPNTGELFF
TGTGCCAGCAGCTTAACAGGGGCTTCGGGAGGGCCCAACACCGGGGAGCTGTTTTTT